The rows below give T cell receptor beta chains drawn from one sample of a study of blood T cells in healthy people across ages. Each CDR3 protein is one row after TCRdb ran MiXCR on the 5' RACE reads. There are over a million distinct CDR3 sequences in the sample; roughly 43% occur only once, and just over 4% lies in the top ten. Sequenced material: blood. These receptors came from a young woman in good health. Each CDR3 is given with its conserved first and last residue. D genes are given only for firm matches. Clone size appears in some rows only: once, few, many, or a class for an expanded clone.

abundance,v_gene,j_gene,d_gene,CDR3nt,CDR3aa
-,TRBV6-5,TRBJ1-3,-,TGTGCCACCTGGACCTGGAACTCTGGAAACACCATATATTTT,CATWTWNSGNTIYF
-,TRBV4-1,TRBJ1-5,-,TGCGCCAGCAGCCAAGTTGGGGGTCGGAGCAATCAGCCCCAGCATTTT,CASSQVGGRSNQPQHF
-,TRBV20-1,TRBJ2-5,TRBD1,TGCAGTGCTAGAGCCAAGCGACAGGGACGTAAGGAGACCCAGTACTTC,CSARAKRQGRKETQYF
few,TRBV12-3/TRBV12-4,TRBJ1-2,-,TGTGCCAGCAGCGACGGGACATTCTATGGCTACACCTTC,CASSDGTFYGYTF
-,TRBV20-1,TRBJ2-1,TRBD2,TGCAGTGCTCCGGGTGCTAGTCGGGGGGACAATGAGCAGTTCTTC,CSAPGASRGDNEQFF
-,TRBV14,TRBJ2-1,-,TGTGCCGGCAGCCTACGACTAGGTGACGAGCAGTTCTTC,CAGSLRLGDEQFF
-,TRBV20-1,TRBJ2-3,-,TGCAGTGCATACCAGGGAGATATGCAGTATTTT,CSAYQGDMQYF
many,TRBV29-1,TRBJ2-7,-,TGCAGCGTTGCGCGGGATCCTAAAGGGACCTACGAGCAGTACTTC,CSVARDPKGTYEQYF
few,TRBV4-1,TRBJ1-1,TRBD1,TGCGCCAGCAGCCAATTCGGACAGGGTTCTGAAGCTTTCTTT,CASSQFGQGSEAFF
-,TRBV7-2,TRBJ1-1,-,TGTGCCAGCAGCTTAATTAGCTTGATCACTGAAGCTTTCTTT,CASSLISLITEAFF
few,TRBV29-1,TRBJ1-2,-,TGCAGCGTCGAAGACAGCCATGGCTACACCTTC,CSVEDSHGYTF
few,TRBV20-1,TRBJ1-4,-,TGCAGTGCTAGAGATCGAGGCAGGGTCGATGAAAAACTGTTTTTT,CSARDRGRVDEKLFF
few,TRBV11-2,TRBJ2-7,-,TGTGCCAGCAGCTTAGCGAACAGACCCTACGAGCAGTACTTC,CASSLANRPYEQYF
-,TRBV6-2/TRBV6-3,TRBJ2-3,-,TGTGCCAGCAGCTCGGGACACCCCGGGGATACGCAGTATTTT,CASSSGHPGDTQYF
-,TRBV15,TRBJ2-5,-,TGTGCCACCAGCAGAGTTGCGGGACACAAGTACTTC,CATSRVAGHKYF
-,TRBV6-2/TRBV6-3,TRBJ2-1,TRBD2,TGTGCCAGCAGTTCCTTTCGGGAGGGAAACAATGAGCAGTTCTTC,CASSSFREGNNEQFF
few,TRBV2,TRBJ1-4,-,TGTGCCAGCAGTGCACTCGAACAGGGAGTAGGAGAAAAACTGTTTTTT,CASSALEQGVGEKLFF
once,TRBV6-5,TRBJ2-7,-,TGTACCAGCAGCCAACTCCCTAGCTCCTACAATGAGCAGTACTTC,CTSSQLPSSYNEQYF
few,TRBV24-1,TRBJ1-2,-,TGTGCCACCAGTGATGAAGGATACGGCTACACCTTC,CATSDEGYGYTF
-,TRBV6-5,TRBJ2-1,TRBD2,TGTGCCAGCAGCTACCTTAGGACTAGCGGGGGGCTAATGAATGAGCAGTTCTTC,CASSYLRTSGGLMNEQFF
-,TRBV28,TRBJ1-5,-,TGTGCCAGCAGTTTCCCTGGAAGGGGACGGCATCAGCCCCAGCATTTT,CASSFPGRGRHQPQHF
many,TRBV7-2,TRBJ2-3,-,TGTGCCAGCACCCCGAGGGCGGGTCGTACAGATACGCAGTATTTT,CASTPRAGRTDTQYF
-,TRBV6-1,TRBJ1-2,-,TGTGCGGGAGTGGGACCTAACTATGGCTACACCTTC,CAGVGPNYGYTF
-,TRBV20-1,TRBJ2-5,TRBD2,TGCAGTGCTAGGGGACGTGGGAGGGAAGGAGAGACCCAGTACTTC,CSARGRGREGETQYF
-,TRBV7-2,TRBJ2-3,TRBD1,TGTGCCAGCAGCTTAGAGGGGGCTACCTTAAGCACAGATACGCAGTATTTT,CASSLEGATLSTDTQYF
-,TRBV20-1,TRBJ2-1,TRBD2,TGCAGTGCTAGGCCACCTAGCGGGAGATACAATGAGCAGTTCTTC,CSARPPSGRYNEQFF
few,TRBV29-1,TRBJ2-3,TRBD2,TGCAGCGTTGTTGCGGGGAGGGGTCCCGAAACCCCAGATACGCAGTATTTT,CSVVAGRGPETPDTQYF
few,TRBV27,TRBJ1-5,TRBD1,TGTGCCAGCAGTTCTCGACAGGGGGCAGGTCAGCCCCAGCATTTT,CASSSRQGAGQPQHF
few,TRBV3-1,TRBJ2-1,-,TGTGCCAGCAGCCGAGGGCCGGGAGCGGGCAATGAGCAGTTCTTC,CASSRGPGAGNEQFF
once,TRBV6-6,TRBJ1-5,-,TGTGCCAGCAGTTACGCGCCAGGCGACAATCAGCCCCAGCATTTT,CASSYAPGDNQPQHF
-,TRBV7-2,TRBJ1-6,TRBD1,TGTGTCAGCAGCCGGACAGGGGGCAATTCACCCCTCCACTTT,CVSSRTGGNSPLHF
-,TRBV5-1,TRBJ2-5,TRBD2,TGCGCCAGCAGCCAATCAGCGGGAGAAGAGACCCAGTACTTC,CASSQSAGEETQYF
-,TRBV4-3,TRBJ2-7,TRBD1,TGCGCCAGCAGCCCGTGGACAGGGGAGCCCAATGAGCAGTACTTC,CASSPWTGEPNEQYF
-,TRBV9,TRBJ1-2,-,TGTGCCAGCAGCAGTCTGACAGAACTCTATGGCTACACCTTC,CASSSLTELYGYTF
few,TRBV7-3,TRBJ2-7,-,TGTGCCAGCAGCCCCAAACAGGGTTCCTACAATGAGCAGTACTTC,CASSPKQGSYNEQYF
few,TRBV6-6,TRBJ2-7,TRBD2,TGTGCCAGCAGGGGACTAGCGTTCGCCTACGAGCAGTACTTC,CASRGLAFAYEQYF
-,TRBV25-1,TRBJ2-7,-,TGTGCCAGCAGTGTGGAATCGGCCCAGTACTTC,CASSVESAQYF
few,TRBV20-1,TRBJ1-5,TRBD1,TGCAGTGCCATGGACAGGTTTAACCAGCCCCAGCATTTT,CSAMDRFNQPQHF
-,TRBV20-1,TRBJ2-2,TRBD1,TGCAGTGCTAGAGATTGGACAGGGGAAAGGACCGGGGAGCTGTTTTTT,CSARDWTGERTGELFF
-,TRBV12-3/TRBV12-4,TRBJ2-4,-,TGTGCCAGCAGTTTACGATCAGGGGGGAACATTCAGTACTTC,CASSLRSGGNIQYF